Following are 24 T cell receptor beta chains from one sample sequenced in a study of OX40 agonist ivuxolimab in advanced cancers. To prepare the library, the immunoSEQ multiplex PCR assay was applied. TCRdb carries this immuneACCESS record with in-frame sequences only. Its versions omit some clonotypes, under half of them owing to an unresolved V gene in the studies checked, with the rest unexplained. The sample records some 70,000 clones, 75% to 95% of which are singletons. The ten largest clonotypes hold about 1% of the sample. Sequencing was performed on CD4+ or CD8+ T cells sorted from blood, taken in a trial of the OX40 agonist ivuxolimab. The source of these receptors is an adult with an advanced solid tumor such as melanoma, head and neck, liver or kidney cancer.

This clone turned up a few times. The CDR3 nucleotides are TGTGCCACTAAACGACAGTCCAACTATGGCTACACCTTC. Translating it yields CATKRQSNYGYTF. V is TRBV6-5 and J is TRBJ1-2; perhaps TRBD1 as D (5 bases). The CDR3 has 13 residues. V shed 10 bases and J shed 2 bases, with 14 bases lying between them. Germline V CDR1 and CDR2: MNHEY, SVGAGI.

The V call is TRBV12-2, the J call TRBJ2-6; the D call TRBD2 from the table was never checked on the DNA. TRBV12-2 is a documented pseudogene. This CDR3 region has 16 residues. CDR3 nucleotides: TGTGCAAGTCGCTTATTATGGACTCCTGGGGCCAACGTCCTGACTTTC. Its protein product is CASRLLWTPGANVLTF.

This chain joins TRBV2 and TRBJ2-3, with D unresolved. The CDR3 runs 16 residues. Germline CDR1 and CDR2: SNHLY and FYNNEI. V was pared by 2 bases and J by 6 bases, with 18 bases between. CDR3 region: CASSELLRQLRDTQYF. For the CDR3, the DNA is TGTGCCAGCAGTGAACTTTTGCGGCAGTTGAGGGATACGCAGTATTTT.

This clone was recorded a few times. The chain recombines TRBV7-2 with TRBJ1-1; D is possibly TRBD1 (5 bases). CDR3 size: 15 residues. Germline V CDR1 and CDR2: SGHTA, FQGNSA. V was trimmed by 3 bases and J by 2 bases, leaving 13 bases between them. CDR3 sequence (DNA): TGTGCCAGCAGCTTTAGCCGTACAGGTAACACTGAAGCTTTCTTT. As protein: CASSFSRTGNTEAFF.

CDR3: CASSNGPPEWAFF. Written as DNA, the CDR3 is TGTGCCAGCAGTAACGGGCCTCCAGAGTGGGCTTTCTTT. The chain carries TRBV5-4 and TRBJ1-1; D is unclear. CDR3 length equals 13 residues. The germline V and J ends were trimmed by 5 bases and 11 bases, with 19 bases remaining between them. Germline lookup yields CDR1 SGHNT and CDR2 YYREEE (reference sequence).

The genes are TRBV2 and TRBJ2-7, with TRBD1 matching 7 bases. Trimming removed 4 bases from V and 7 bases from J; junction bases left unmatched: 4. The germline V gene encodes CDR1 SNHLY and CDR2 FYNNEI. The CDR3 sequence is 12 residues long. CDR3 protein: CASSGGQREQYF. The CDR3 DNA reads as TGTGCCAGCAGTGGGGGACAGAGGGAGCAGTACTTC.

Remarks on this clone: Since no conserved phenylalanine or tryptophan closes the CDR3, a read error is the likely cause. The DNA is omitted, as the CDR3 cannot be located on it reliably, and the CDR3 follows TCRdb's listing. The genes are TRBV20-1 and TRBJ1-4; the table assigns TRBD1, which was not confirmed against the DNA. The CDR3 region is 11 residues in length, termini included. CDR1 and CDR2 (germline): DFQATT, SNEGSKA (reference sequence). The CDR3 sequence is CSAIKGQDPVL.

The rearrangement joins TRBV7-9 to TRBJ2-1; TRBD2 aligns across 11 bases. V shed 3 bases and J 9 bases; nucleotides not matched to a gene: 4. Germline V gene data show CDR1 as SEHNR and CDR2 as FQNEAQ (reference sequence). The CDR3 covers 14 residues. The CDR3 DNA sequence: TGTGCCAGCAGCTTCGGGACTAGCGGTGTTGAGCAGTTCTTC. Its protein is CASSFGTSGVEQFF.

The rearrangement uses TRBV5-1 and TRBJ2-1, with D perhaps matching TRBD2 (6 bases). The CDR3 length is 12 residues. Between the trimmed V and J ends, which lost 7 bases and 8 bases, there was a span of 13 bases. CDR1 is SGHRS and CDR2 is YFSETQ in the germline V gene. The CDR3 loop is CASRLDGHEQFF. The CDR3, as DNA: TGCGCCAGCCGACTAGACGGGCATGAGCAGTTCTTC.

The gene calls are TRBV6-1 and TRBJ1-1, with D unresolved. Germline CDR1 is MNHNS and CDR2 is SASEGT. This CDR3 comprises 12 residues. The V end was cut by 2 bases, the J end by 9 bases, with 10 bases between. The CDR3 bases are TGTGCCAGCAGTGAACCGGGTCAGAAAGCTTTCTTT. This codes for CASSEPGQKAFF.

The DNA for the CDR3 is TGTGCCAGCAGCTTAGCGGACAGCGATGGCTACACCTTC. Translating it yields CASSLADSDGYTF. This sequence joins TRBV7-6 and TRBJ1-2, with a tentative D call TRBD1 (6 bases). In germline, CDR1 is SGHVS, CDR2 FNYEAQ. The CDR3 extends over 13 amino acids. Trimming pared 0 bases from V and 6 bases from J, leaving 8 bases between.

J is TRBJ1-4 and V is TRBV18, with unresolved D. The ends were cut back, 4 bases at V and 0 bases at J, with 6 bases in the middle. Per the germline V gene, CDR1 is KGHSH and CDR2 is LQKENI. There are 14 residues in the CDR3. The CDR3 loop reads CASSLVATNEKLFF. In DNA, the CDR3 is TGTGCCAGCTCACTAGTTGCAACTAATGAAAAACTGTTTTTT. Drawing the rest from reference TRBV18 and TRBJ1-4, the complete variable domain is NAGVMQNPRHLVRRRGQEARLRCSPMKGHSHVYWYRQLPEEGLKFMVYLQKENIIDESGMPKERFSAEFPKEGPSILRIQQVVRGDSAAYFCASSLVATNEKLFFGSGTQLSVL.

The rearrangement joins TRBV30 to TRBJ2-7; 8 nucleotides align to TRBD2. V lost 4 bases to trimming and J lost 8 bases; unmatched junction nucleotides: 16. The CDR3 is 15 residues long. Germline V CDR1 and CDR2: GTSNPN, SVGIG (reference sequence). CDR3 nucleotide sequence: TGTGCCTGGAAGACGCGGGAGGCTATACTAAATAAGCAGTACTTC. The encoded protein is CAWKTREAILNKQYF.

The gene calls are TRBV6-5 and TRBJ2-1; 7 nucleotides line up with TRBD1. This CDR3 region has 14 residues. Germline V gives CDR1 MNHEY, CDR2 SVGAGI. The junction had 2 bases not matched to a gene; V was cut back by 2 bases and J by 4 bases. The CDR3 sequence is CASSYDRDYNEQFF. CDR3 DNA sequence: TGTGCCAGCAGTTACGACAGGGATTACAATGAGCAGTTCTTC.

The chain joins TRBV10-3 to TRBJ1-2; 7 positions match TRBD1. Trimming cost V 6 bases and J 3 bases; bases outside gene matches: 4. The CDR3 length is 13 residues. Germline CDR1 reads ENHRY; CDR2 reads SYGVKD. Here the CDR3 DNA reads TGTGCCATCAGAGATACAGGGGACTATGGCTACACCTTC. This translates into CAIRDTGDYGYTF.

The chain couples TRBV10-3 to TRBJ2-7, with TRBD1 as a possible D gene (5 bases). Germline V gene data show CDR1 as ENHRY and CDR2 as SYGVKD. The CDR3 is 12 residues long. Trimming took 6 bases from V and 5 from J, leaving 11 bases between them. The CDR3 sequence is CAIRAGSDEQYF. The CDR3 DNA reads TGTGCCATCAGGGCAGGGTCCGACGAGCAGTACTTC.

This chain connects TRBV5-4 to TRBJ1-2; D is unclear. V was pared by 3 bases and J by 4 bases, with 10 bases between. Germline loops: CDR1 SGHNT, CDR2 YYREEE (reference sequence). The CDR3 is 13 amino acids. The chain's CDR3 is CASSSWTVYGYTF. In DNA form, the CDR3 reads TGTGCCAGCAGCTCCTGGACGGTCTATGGCTACACCTTC.

The chain carries TRBV6-5 and TRBJ1-1; no clear D gene. V lost 9 bases and J lost 1, with 6 bases in between. The CDR3 is 11 amino acids. CDR1 is MNHEY and CDR2 is SVGAGI in the germline V gene. The CDR3 loop reads CASGQNTEAFF. Written as DNA, the CDR3 is TGTGCCAGTGGGCAGAACACTGAAGCTTTCTTT.

The chain joins TRBV6-5 to TRBJ2-1; no reliable D call. Trimming stripped 0 bases from V and 0 bases from J, with 6 bases between. This CDR3 spans 15 amino acids. In germline, CDR1 is MNHEY, CDR2 SVGAGI. Here the CDR3 DNA reads TGTGCCAGCAGTTACTCCCCCCTCTCCTACAATGAGCAGTTCTTC. Its translation is CASSYSPLSYNEQFF.

The chain combines TRBV9 with TRBJ2-5; D is undetermined. The CDR3 length is 20 residues. The V gene lost 7 bases and the J gene lost 0 bases, with 31 bases spanning the gap. The V gene's germline CDR1 is SGDLS and CDR2 YYNGEE. The CDR3, as DNA: TGTGCCAGCGGGTGGATCCATGGGGTACGTAAGCAGGAGTACCAAGAGACCCAGTACTTC. Amino acid sequence: CASGWIHGVRKQEYQETQYF.

The CDR3 DNA reads TGTGCCAGCAGCAGGGAGGTCTATGGCTACACCTTC. Encoded protein: CASSREVYGYTF. The gene calls are TRBV7-9 and TRBJ1-2, with no clear D. Germline CDR1 SEHNR, CDR2 FQNEAQ (reference sequence). V gave up 5 bases and J gave up 4 bases, with 8 bases separating them. The CDR3 consists of 12 residues.

The chain couples TRBV29-1 to TRBJ2-3; D perhaps matches TRBD1 (5 bases). Trimming pared 6 bases from V and 3 bases from J, leaving 16 bases between. The CDR3 loop spans 14 amino acids. Germline values: CDR1 SQVTM, CDR2 ANQGSEA. CDR3 sequence (DNA): TGCAGCGTCGCGCCCAGGGTCCTGACAGATACGCAGTATTTT. Protein: CSVAPRVLTDTQYF.

This chain joins TRBV10-3 and TRBJ2-7, with TRBD2 matching over 13 bases. Germline CDR1 ENHRY, CDR2 SYGVKD. The CDR3 length is 14 residues. V gave up 6 bases and J gave up 5 bases; unmatched junction bases: 4. The DNA for the CDR3 is TGTGCCATCAGCTGGACTAGCGGGAGTAACGAGCAGTACTTC. It specifies CAISWTSGSNEQYF.

V and J are TRBV5-1 and TRBJ2-7; 7 bases map to TRBD2. The CDR3 length is 13 residues. V dropped 5 bases and J dropped 0; count of bases not matched to a gene: 2. Germline CDR1 and CDR2: SGHRS and YFSETQ. CDR3 amino acids: CASSGGGSYEQYF. The CDR3 coding sequence is TGCGCCAGCAGTGGCGGGGGCTCCTACGAGCAGTACTTC.